The rows below give T cell receptor beta chains drawn from one sample of a study of shared clonotypes between healthy human individuals. The repertoire was sequenced with immunoSEQ multiplex PCR; TCRdb's copy has only in-frame clones and lacks some. The sample includes a few million clones, around nine tenths of them seen just once. The sequencing sample was made of naive CD4+ T cells sorted from blood. The receptors originated from a man aged 18 to 29 in good health. The CDR3 runs from the conserved cysteine through the conserved F or W. Each record gives: V gene, J gene, clone size, D gene, CDR3 protein, CDR3 DNA. The D gene is left open where the match is weak. Clone size appears in some rows only: once, few, many, or a class for an expanded clone.

V: TRBV6-1; J: TRBJ2-7; size: -; D: -; CDR3: CASSEFPLEQYF; DNA: TGTGCCAGCAGTGAATTTCCCCTGGAGCAGTACTTC
V: TRBV7-8; J: TRBJ2-2; size: -; D: -; CDR3: CASSFRASTGELFF; DNA: TGTGCCAGCAGCTTCCGGGCCAGCACCGGGGAGCTGTTTTTT
V: TRBV18; J: TRBJ2-7; size: -; D: TRBD1; CDR3: CASSPPPQGYEQYF; DNA: TGTGCCAGCTCACCACCCCCACAGGGGTACGAGCAGTACTTC
V: TRBV7-3; J: TRBJ2-1; size: -; D: TRBD1; CDR3: CASSSRGQPYNEQFF; DNA: TGTGCCAGCAGCTCGAGGGGGCAACCCTACAATGAGCAGTTCTTC
V: TRBV29-1; J: TRBJ1-1; size: -; D: TRBD1; CDR3: CSGWTGKAEAFF; DNA: TGCAGCGGCTGGACAGGGAAAGCTGAAGCTTTCTTT
V: TRBV29-1; J: TRBJ1-2; size: -; D: TRBD1; CDR3: CSVDPGTGKYGYTF; DNA: TGCAGCGTTGACCCCGGGACAGGCAAATATGGCTACACCTTC
V: TRBV7-8; J: TRBJ1-3; size: -; D: -; CDR3: CASSYRKQGAGNTIYF; DNA: TGTGCCAGCAGTTATAGGAAACAGGGAGCTGGAAACACCATATATTTT
V: TRBV2; J: TRBJ2-5; size: -; D: -; CDR3: CASSVGQAQETQYF; DNA: TGTGCCAGCAGTGTGGGGCAGGCTCAAGAGACCCAGTACTTC
V: TRBV6-5; J: TRBJ1-2; size: few; D: -; CDR3: CASSLTGWGYTF; DNA: TGTGCCAGCAGTTTGACAGGCTGGGGCTACACCTTC
V: TRBV5-6; J: TRBJ2-7; size: -; D: TRBD1; CDR3: CASGKQGSYEQYF; DNA: TGTGCCAGCGGCAAACAGGGGTCCTACGAGCAGTACTTC
V: TRBV5-1; J: TRBJ2-1; size: -; D: TRBD2; CDR3: CASRLGGNEQFF; DNA: TGCGCCAGCAGATTGGGAGGGAATGAGCAGTTCTTC
V: TRBV10-2; J: TRBJ2-2; size: -; D: -; CDR3: CASSESYGELFF; DNA: TGCGCCAGCAGTGAGTCGTACGGGGAGCTGTTTTTT
V: TRBV5-4; J: TRBJ2-6; size: -; D: -; CDR3: CASSLESSGANVLTF; DNA: TGTGCCAGCAGCTTGGAGAGCTCTGGGGCCAACGTCCTGACTTTC
V: TRBV15; J: TRBJ2-7; size: -; D: -; CDR3: CATSRDPFGVYEQYF; DNA: TGTGCCACCAGCAGAGATCCGTTTGGGGTCTACGAGCAGTACTTC
V: TRBV5-1; J: TRBJ2-5; size: -; D: -; CDR3: CASSLGAGQETQYF; DNA: TGCGCCAGCAGCTTGGGGGCGGGACAGGAGACCCAGTACTTC
V: TRBV5-1; J: TRBJ2-3; size: once; D: -; CDR3: CASSRLLGSTTDTQYF; DNA: TGCGCCAGCAGTCGTCTGCTGGGCAGCACCACAGATACGCAGTATTTT
V: TRBV10-1; J: TRBJ1-1; size: -; D: TRBD1; CDR3: CASSKDRGLTEAFF; DNA: TGCGCCAGCAGTAAGGACAGGGGGCTTACGGAAGCTTTCTTT
V: TRBV7-2; J: TRBJ2-7; size: -; D: TRBD2; CDR3: CASSLAAGGNSYEQYF; DNA: TGTGCCAGCAGCTTAGCGGCGGGGGGAAACTCCTACGAGCAGTACTTC
V: TRBV5-8; J: TRBJ1-1; size: -; D: TRBD1; CDR3: CASSSGGVNTEAFF; DNA: TGTGCCAGCAGCTCAGGGGGCGTGAACACTGAAGCTTTCTTT
V: TRBV11-2; J: TRBJ2-5; size: once; D: -; CDR3: CASSLYGETQYF; DNA: TGTGCCAGCAGCTTATATGGAGAGACCCAGTACTTC
V: TRBV28; J: TRBJ2-5; size: -; D: TRBD2; CDR3: CASRGGVKETQYF; DNA: TGTGCCAGCAGGGGAGGGGTTAAAGAGACCCAGTACTTC
V: TRBV28; J: TRBJ1-5; size: -; D: TRBD1; CDR3: CASSLRGPNQPQHF; DNA: TGTGCCAGCAGTCTCAGGGGGCCCAATCAGCCCCAGCATTTT
V: TRBV6-5; J: TRBJ1-1; size: -; D: -; CDR3: CASSYIRGSYTEAFF; DNA: TGTGCCAGCAGTTATATTCGGGGGTCGTACACTGAAGCTTTCTTT
V: TRBV28; J: TRBJ1-2; size: -; D: -; CDR3: CASSLLRYGYTF; DNA: TGTGCCAGCAGTTTATTGCGTTATGGCTACACCTTC
V: TRBV6-1; J: TRBJ1-3; size: -; D: -; CDR3: CASSDRGGNTIYF; DNA: TGTGCCAGCAGTGACAGGGGTGGAAACACCATATATTTT
V: TRBV6-5; J: TRBJ2-7; size: -; D: -; CDR3: CASSLNGEQYF; DNA: TGTGCCAGCAGCCTCAATGGTGAGCAGTACTTC
V: TRBV11-2; J: TRBJ1-5; size: -; D: -; CDR3: CASSLGMGSQPQHF; DNA: TGTGCCAGCAGCTTGGGGATGGGGAGTCAGCCCCAGCATTTT
V: TRBV7-9; J: TRBJ1-1; size: -; D: -; CDR3: CASSPGRGLLNTEAFF; DNA: TGTGCCAGCAGCCCCGGTCGAGGGTTGTTGAACACTGAAGCTTTCTTT
V: TRBV29-1; J: TRBJ2-5; size: once; D: TRBD2; CDR3: CSVDTSGETQYF; DNA: TGCAGCGTTGACACTAGCGGTGAGACCCAGTACTTC
V: TRBV18; J: TRBJ2-1; size: -; D: -; CDR3: CASSPQRATNEQFF; DNA: TGTGCCAGCTCACCCCAACGGGCAACCAATGAGCAGTTCTTC
V: TRBV30; J: TRBJ2-7; size: -; D: TRBD2; CDR3: CAWSVGGGTYEQYF; DNA: TGTGCCTGGAGTGTTGGGGGAGGGACCTACGAGCAGTACTTC
V: TRBV5-1; J: TRBJ2-3; size: -; D: -; CDR3: CASSLRTAGDTQYF; DNA: TGCGCCAGCAGCCTCAGGACAGCTGGGGATACGCAGTATTTT
V: TRBV7-9; J: TRBJ1-3; size: -; D: -; CDR3: CASSDPRERSGNTIYF; DNA: TGTGCCAGCAGCGATCCGCGCGAAAGATCTGGAAACACCATATATTTT
V: TRBV7-9; J: TRBJ1-1; size: -; D: -; CDR3: CASSLEPLYWGWTEAFF; DNA: TGTGCCAGCAGCTTAGAGCCGTTGTATTGGGGATGGACTGAAGCTTTCTTT
V: TRBV16; J: TRBJ1-1; size: -; D: -; CDR3: CASSQSGLNTEAFF; DNA: TGTGCCAGCAGCCAATCAGGGCTGAACACTGAAGCTTTCTTT